These 10 T cell receptor beta chains share one sample of origin, sequenced in a study of human T cells and chemical hapten exposure. Time point meaning: patch test 2, 6 weeks after DPC sensitization. Regarding treatment: therapeutic diphenylcyclopropenone sensitization with weekly scalp DPC. TCRdb processed the RACE reads anew with MiXCR; each CDR3 protein has one entry. The sample shows 73,000 or so distinct CDR3 sequences, roughly 8.5% of them seen only once. This material consisted of whole blood, taken in connection with sensitization to the hapten diphenylcyclopropenone (DPC). These receptors all come from a woman between 50 and 59 years old with alopecia areata. Some clones in this sample may be carry-over from other donors' samples.

This clonotype appeared many times. The chain is built from TRBV4-1 and TRBJ1-2, with D tentatively TRBD1 (6 bases). The ends were cut back, 4 bases at V and 2 bases at J, with 14 bases in the middle. The CDR3 is 15 amino acids. In germline, CDR1 is MGHRA, CDR2 YSYEKL. CDR3 region: CASSLEQGANYGYTF. Written as DNA, the CDR3 is TGCGCCAGCAGCCTTGAACAGGGAGCAAACTATGGCTACACCTTC.

The rearrangement uses TRBV7-9 and TRBJ2-1; TRBD1 is a possible D gene (6 bases). The CDR3 runs 14 residues. Germline V CDR1 and CDR2: SEHNR, FQNEAQ (reference sequence). Trimming took 4 bases from V and 9 from J, leaving 16 bases between them. The CDR3 DNA follows: TGTGCCAGCAGCTCCACCCCAGGGGCTGGTGAGCAGTTCTTC. This encodes CASSSTPGAGEQFF.

In DNA, the CDR3 is TGCGCCAGCAGCCAAGGCTACGGGACCCTGTCCTACAATGAGCAGTTCTTC. Amino acid sequence: CASSQGYGTLSYNEQFF. The V call is TRBV4-3, the J call TRBJ2-1; D tentatively reads TRBD1 or TRBD2 (5 bases each). The V gene lost 1 base and the J gene lost 1 base, with 14 bases spanning the gap. The germline gives CDR1 LGHNA, CDR2 YSLEER. The CDR3 is 17 amino acids.

This clonotype showed up just a few times. The rearrangement uses TRBV5-5 and TRBJ2-7; D may be TRBD1 or TRBD2 (5 bases each). CDR1 and CDR2 from the germline V gene are SGHKS and YYEKEE (reference sequence). The CDR3 sequence is 14 residues long. The V and J ends lost 3 bases and 0 bases respectively, with 10 bases between them. The CDR3 region has the DNA TGTGCCAGCAGCTCGGGACGGACCTCCTACGAGCAGTACTTC. This sequence encodes CASSSGRTSYEQYF.

This clonotype was picked up a small number of times. This chain uses TRBV2 with TRBJ2-1, with 8 bases lining up with TRBD2. V shed 10 bases, J shed 3 bases, and the junction held 5 bases outside the gene matches. The CDR3 contains 13 residues. Germline values: CDR1 SNHLY, CDR2 FYNNEI. The CDR3 sequence: CATQAGDYNEQFF. The CDR3 region has the DNA TGTGCCACTCAAGCGGGAGACTACAATGAGCAGTTCTTC.

This clonotype was counted at least ten times. The chain combines TRBV12-3 or TRBV12-4 with TRBJ1-5; 9 bases align to TRBD1. The CDR3 consists of 15 residues. V was clipped by 5 bases and J by 3 bases; unmatched bases: 5. CDR3 DNA: TGTGCCAGCAGTCCGGGACAGGGTCCCAATCAGCCCCAGCATTTT. The encoded protein is CASSPGQGPNQPQHF.

This clonotype was seen a handful of times. The CDR3 nucleotides read TGTGCCAGCAGCAAGACAGGGGGGGAAGGCGGGGAGCTGTTTTTT. Amino acid sequence: CASSKTGGEGGELFF. V gene TRBV7-2 combines with J gene TRBJ2-2, with 9 positions matching TRBD1. V gave up 5 bases and J gave up 7 bases; unmatched junction bases: 8. Germline V gene data show CDR1 as SGHTA and CDR2 as FQGNSA. The CDR3 is made up of 15 amino acids. Full variable domain (remainder filled in from reference TRBV7-2 and TRBJ2-2): GAGVSQSPSNKVTEKGKDVELRCDPISGHTALYWYRQSLGQGLEFLIYFQGNSAPDKSGLPSDRFSAERTGGSVSTLTIQRTQQEDSAVYLCASSKTGGEGGELFFGEGSRLTVL.

V gene TRBV5-1 combines with J gene TRBJ2-3; 10 nucleotides align to TRBD2. Germline V gene data show CDR1 as SGHRS and CDR2 as YFSETQ. This CDR3 spans 17 amino acids. V trimming: 0 bases; J trimming: 1 base; junction bases outside the gene matches: 5. The chain's CDR3 is CASSLGSSGGRTDTQYF. The CDR3 region has the DNA TGCGCCAGCAGCTTGGGCTCTAGCGGGGGCCGCACAGATACGCAGTATTTT.

This chain links TRBV12-3 or TRBV12-4 with TRBJ2-7; TRBD1 matches at 7 bases. The CDR3 totals 15 residues. J lost 3 bases, V lost 5 bases, and 10 bases had no gene match. The CDR3 loop reads CASSIGTDPHYEQYF. CDR3 nucleotide sequence: TGTGCCAGCAGTATCGGGACAGATCCTCACTACGAGCAGTACTTC.

The chain combines TRBV20-1 with TRBJ2-3; D assignment may be TRBD1 or TRBD2 (7 bases each). The V and J ends lost 6 bases and 3 bases respectively, with 19 bases between them. Germline V CDR1 and CDR2: DFQATT, SNEGSKA (reference sequence). The CDR3 sequence is 15 residues long. This chain's CDR3 is CSAANQGGRTDTQYF. Here the CDR3 DNA reads TGCAGTGCCGCCAACCAGGGGGGGCGTACAGATACGCAGTATTTT.